These 27 T cell receptor beta chains were sequenced from one sample in a study of CD8+ T cells in alopecia areata. cDNA prepared by RNA extraction and subsequent reverse transcription served as the template for sequencing. Sequencing was performed with immunoSEQ multiplex PCR; in TCRdb, only in-frame clones are kept and a portion is missing. Among more than 12,000 clones listed, about 50% were seen once. Researchers took lesional scalp punch biopsies and peripheral blood from people who were alopecia areata patients. The material sequenced was skin, taken at week 0. Receptors were obtained from a human donor with alopecia areata.

The CDR3 sequence: CASSFSGTNTGELFF. In DNA, the CDR3 is TGCGCCAGCAGCTTCTCGGGGACCAACACCGGGGAGCTGTTTTTT. J is TRBJ2-2 and V is TRBV5-1; D tentatively reads TRBD1 or TRBD2 (5 bases each). The CDR3 sequence is 15 residues long. Germline loops: CDR1 SGHRS, CDR2 YFSETQ. V was shortened by 2 bases and J by 2 bases, with 10 bases between the two germline ends.

The rearrangement joins TRBV28 to TRBJ2-2, with D perhaps matching TRBD1 or TRBD2 (6 bases each). Germline V lookup: CDR1 MDHEN, CDR2 SYDVKM. The CDR3 length is 16 residues. V was shortened by 5 bases and J by 3 bases, with 16 bases between the two germline ends. The CDR3 nucleotides read TGTGCCAGCAGTGCACAGGGATGGGGGGACACCGGGGAGCTGTTTTTT. Protein sequence: CASSAQGWGDTGELFF.

V and J are TRBV7-9 and TRBJ1-1, with D possibly matching TRBD1 (5 bases). CDR1 and CDR2 from the germline V gene are SEHNR and FQNEAQ (reference sequence). The CDR3 consists of 14 residues. V was pared by 4 bases and J by 1 base, with 10 bases between. The CDR3: CASSWGGTNTEAFF. For the CDR3, the DNA is TGTGCCAGCAGCTGGGGGGGAACGAACACTGAAGCTTTCTTT.

The rearrangement uses TRBV28 and TRBJ2-1; D gene uncertain. From germline, CDR1 is MDHEN and CDR2 SYDVKM. The ends were cut back, 3 bases at V and 0 bases at J, with 9 bases in the middle. The CDR3 has 15 residues. For the CDR3, the DNA is TGTGCCAGCAGTTTGCTAGGCAACTCCTACAATGAGCAGTTCTTC. Its translation: CASSLLGNSYNEQFF.

This CDR3 reads CASRLTGDTEAFF. The CDR3 DNA follows: TGTGCCAGCAGGCTGACAGGGGACACTGAAGCTTTCTTT. The rearrangement links TRBV7-2 to TRBJ1-1, with 8 bases aligning to TRBD1. Germline trimming cut 6 bases from V and 3 bases from J; bases unmatched to any gene: 3. The germline V gene encodes CDR1 SGHTA and CDR2 FQGNSA. The length of the CDR3 is 13 residues.

The rearrangement links TRBV19 to TRBJ2-2, with a tentative D call TRBD2 (5 bases). The V gene lost 2 bases and the J gene lost 8 bases, with 21 bases spanning the gap. Germline CDR1 LNHDA, CDR2 SQIVND (reference sequence). This CDR3 is built from 17 residues. The CDR3 spells CASSIPRERLTSGELFF. CDR3 bases: TGTGCCAGTAGTATACCCCGGGAAAGGCTCACCTCTGGGGAGCTGTTTTTT.

The chain employs TRBV5-1 and TRBJ1-1; D gene uncertain. V lost 1 base and J lost 1, with 8 bases in between. Germline loops: CDR1 SGHRS, CDR2 YFSETQ. This CDR3 is built from 14 residues. The CDR3 spells CASSLSAGNTEAFF. Here the CDR3 DNA reads TGCGCCAGCAGCTTGTCGGCGGGGAACACTGAAGCTTTCTTT.

This clone is labeled medium-sized. V usage is TRBV5-4 and J usage is TRBJ1-3; D remains ambiguous. In germline, CDR1 is SGHNT, CDR2 YYREEE (reference sequence). Trimming pared 2 bases from V and 0 bases from J, leaving 6 bases between. The CDR3 is 14 residues long. The CDR3 spells CASSLGRSGNTIYF. The CDR3 coding sequence is TGTGCCAGCAGCTTAGGCCGCTCTGGAAACACCATATATTTT.

V and J are TRBV6-1 and TRBJ2-7; 10 bases match TRBD1. From germline, CDR1 is MNHNS and CDR2 SASEGT. The CDR3 consists of 15 residues. V lost 0 bases, J lost 4 bases, and 3 bases stayed unmatched. CDR3 sequence reads: CASSEARTGGYEQYF. CDR3 DNA: TGTGCCAGCAGTGAAGCGCGGACAGGGGGTTACGAGCAGTACTTC.

V and J are TRBV30 and TRBJ1-3; 7 bases match TRBD1. This CDR3 is 14 amino acids long. Germline CDR1 and CDR2: GTSNPN and SVGIG (reference sequence). Trimming removed 4 bases from V and 8 bases from J; junction bases left unmatched: 11. The CDR3 DNA is TGTGCCTGGACCGGGACAGTTGGGTTGCACACCATATATTTT. This translates into CAWTGTVGLHTIYF.

This chain links TRBV21-1 with TRBJ1-1; TRBD1, as called in the table, went unchecked against the DNA. TRBV21-1 is classified as a pseudogene. The CDR3 sequence is 15 residues long. The CDR3 spells CASSRNRGLRTEAFF. The CDR3 coding sequence is TGTGCCAGCAGCAGAAACAGGGGGCTGAGGACTGAAGCTTTCTTT.

V and J are TRBV4-2 and TRBJ2-3; the D is unclear. CDR3 size: 17 residues. V lost 5 bases and J lost 4, with 22 bases in between. Germline V gene lookup returns CDR1 LGHNA and CDR2 YNFKEQ. CDR3 protein: CASSLNGVRIPPDTQYF. The CDR3 DNA follows: TGTGCCAGCAGCTTAAACGGCGTCAGAATTCCACCAGATACGCAGTATTTT.

This clone was seen a few times. This chain uses TRBV20-1 with TRBJ1-2, with D possibly TRBD1 on 6 matching bases. CDR1 and CDR2 from the germline V gene are DFQATT and SNEGSKA (reference sequence). V lost 5 bases, J lost 8 bases, and 12 bases lay in between. The CDR3 contains 11 residues. CDR3 in amino acids: CSAYPGVGYTF. The CDR3 DNA reads TGCAGTGCTTACCCAGGGGTCGGCTACACCTTC.

This clone was picked up a small number of times. This chain links TRBV7-9 with TRBJ2-5; tentatively, D is TRBD1 (6 bases). CDR1 and CDR2 from the germline V gene are SEHNR and FQNEAQ (reference sequence). The CDR3 extends over 15 amino acids. Trimming pared 3 bases from V and 4 bases from J, leaving 15 bases between. The CDR3 loop is CASSFVSTGGETQYF. CDR3 DNA: TGTGCCAGCAGCTTTGTCTCGACAGGAGGAGAGACCCAGTACTTC.

The chain joins TRBV5-1 to TRBJ2-7; 9 bases agree with TRBD2. Per the germline V gene, CDR1 is SGHRS and CDR2 is YFSETQ. V trimming: 5 bases; J trimming: 9 bases; junction bases outside the gene matches: 12. The CDR3 loop spans 14 amino acids. The CDR3, as DNA: TGCGCCAGCAGTCGTATACCGGGACTAGCTACGCAGTACTTC. It is translated as CASSRIPGLATQYF.

The chain links TRBV11-2 to TRBJ2-5, with D possibly being TRBD2 (6 bases). The CDR3 has 13 amino acids. Per germline, CDR1 SGHAT and CDR2 FQNNGV. V was trimmed by 4 bases and J by 5 bases, leaving 11 bases between them. The CDR3 reads CASSSGTVETQYF. The CDR3, as DNA: TGTGCCAGCAGCTCAGGGACTGTGGAGACCCAGTACTTC. Full variable domain (missing parts from reference TRBV11-2 and TRBJ2-5): EAGVAQSPRYKIIEKRQSVAFWCNPISGHATLYWYQQILGQGPKLLIQFQNNGVVDDSQLPKDRFSAERLKGVDSTLKIQPAKLEDSAVYLCASSSGTVETQYFGPGTRLLVL.

The V and J genes are TRBV2 and TRBJ2-7; D could derive from TRBD1 or TRBD2 (6 bases each). Germline loops: CDR1 SNHLY, CDR2 FYNNEI. This CDR3 has 14 residues. The V gene lost 3 bases and the J gene lost 2 bases, with 11 bases spanning the gap. DNA of the CDR3: TGTGCCAGCAGTGATCACGGGGGCCCCTACGAGCAGTACTTC. Residues: CASSDHGGPYEQYF.

The chain joins TRBV4-1 to TRBJ2-6; no firm D call. The V gene lost 1 base and the J gene lost 0 bases, with 7 bases spanning the gap. The germline V gene has CDR1 MGHRA and CDR2 YSYEKL. The CDR3 is made up of 16 amino acids. The CDR3 loop is CASSQVRYSGANVLTF. The CDR3 DNA reads TGCGCCAGCAGCCAAGTCAGGTACTCTGGGGCCAACGTCCTGACTTTC.

This chain uses TRBV6-5 with TRBJ2-2; a weak D match, TRBD1 (6 bases). From germline, CDR1 is MNHEY and CDR2 SVGAGI. The CDR3 spans 13 residues. Trimming removed 8 bases from V and 5 bases from J, with 12 bases in between. The CDR3 here is CASSGEGTGELFF. The CDR3 coding sequence is TGTGCCAGCTCAGGGGAAGGAACCGGGGAGCTGTTTTTT.

This chain links TRBV15 with TRBJ1-1; D gene unclear. Looked up from germline, CDR1 is LNHNV and CDR2 is YYDKDF (reference sequence). V shed 0 bases and J shed 8 bases, with 7 bases lying between them. CDR3 length: 12 residues. CDR3 bases: TGTGCCACCAGCAGAGATGGTATCGAAGCTTTCTTT. It encodes CATSRDGIEAFF.

The chain has TRBV5-4 and TRBJ1-2; possible D gene TRBD1, 5 bases. The V and J ends lost 0 bases and 0 bases respectively, with 9 bases between them. This CDR3 comprises 15 residues. Per germline, CDR1 SGHNT and CDR2 YYREEE (reference sequence). CDR3 protein: CASSLEQVSNYGYTF. The CDR3 region has the DNA TGTGCCAGCAGCTTGGAACAGGTCTCTAACTATGGCTACACCTTC.

Only a few counts were recorded for this clone. The rearrangement uses TRBV7-3 and TRBJ1-6; perhaps TRBD1 as D (6 bases). This CDR3 contains 14 residues. Trimming stripped 3 bases from V and 13 bases from J, with 16 bases between. Germline V gene data show CDR1 as SGHTA and CDR2 as FQGTGA. CDR3 nucleotide sequence: TGTGCCAGCAGCTTCGGGACACTAGCGTCGCCCCTCCACTTT. It translates to CASSFGTLASPLHF. The entire variable domain, with the rest obtained from reference TRBV7-3 and TRBJ1-6, is as follows: GAGVSQTPSNKVTEKGKYVELRCDPISGHTALYWYRQSLGQGPEFLIYFQGTGAADDSGLPNDRFFAVRPEGSVSTLKIQRTERGDSAVYLCASSFGTLASPLHFGNGTRLTVT.

The chain employs TRBV5-1 and TRBJ2-5, with no clear D. Trimming removed 1 base at V and 3 bases at J, with 1 base between. The germline CDR1 and CDR2 sequences are SGHRS and YFSETQ. The CDR3 covers 11 residues. As DNA, the CDR3 is TGCGCCAGCAGCTTGAAAGAGACCCAGTACTTC. Protein product: CASSLKETQYF.

J is TRBJ2-7 and V is TRBV27; no firm D call. CDR3 length equals 14 residues. Germline V gene data show CDR1 as MNHEY and CDR2 as SMNVEV (reference sequence). Trimming removed 3 bases from V and 2 bases from J, with 11 bases in between. For the CDR3, the DNA is TGTGCCAGCAGTTTCCTCCCCGTAACCTACGAGCAGTACTTC. Its protein product is CASSFLPVTYEQYF.

V gene TRBV10-3 combines with J gene TRBJ2-7, with D maybe TRBD2 (6 bases). Germline CDR1 is ENHRY and CDR2 is SYGVKD. V was pared by 0 bases and J by 9 bases, with 21 bases between. The CDR3 loop spans 16 amino acids. The CDR3 bases are TGTGCCATCAGTGAGTCGCGCTACGGGAGCGGACCCGGGCAGTACTTC. Its protein is CAISESRYGSGPGQYF.

The genes are TRBV5-1 and TRBJ1-1; D gene uncertain. Looked up from germline, CDR1 is SGHRS and CDR2 is YFSETQ. The CDR3 length is 15 residues. The V end was cut by 0 bases, the J end by 5 bases, with 14 bases between. CDR3 coding DNA: TGCGCCAGCAGCTTGGCCAACGTCTGGGTAACTGAAGCTTTCTTT. Encoded protein: CASSLANVWVTEAFF.

This clone was found a few times. The CDR3 reads CASRELAGGDNEQFF. For the CDR3, the DNA is TGTGCCAGCAGAGAACTAGCGGGGGGGGATAATGAGCAGTTCTTC. The chain is built from TRBV7-6 and TRBJ2-1; the match to TRBD2 covers 13 bases. V lost 6 bases to trimming and J lost 7 bases; unmatched junction nucleotides: 6. The CDR3 is made up of 15 amino acids. Germline CDR1 is SGHVS and CDR2 is FNYEAQ. Drawing the rest from reference TRBV7-6 and TRBJ2-1, the complete variable domain is GAGVSQSPRYKVTKRGQDVALRCDPISGHVSLYWYRQALGQGPEFLTYFNYEAQQDKSGLPNDRFSAERPEGSISTLTIQRTEQRDSAMYRCASRELAGGDNEQFFGPGTRLTVL.